This is a list of T cell receptor beta chains from one sample in a study of vaccination effects on CD4 cells after COVID-19. These receptors' targets are unknown. The protocol was immunoSEQ multiplex PCR, while the TCRdb copy is restricted to in-frame clones and leaves out a portion. The sample carries more than 60,000 clones, around two thirds recorded once. The sample in question was CD4+ T cells from PBMCs cultured without peptide, obtained after COVID-19 vaccination. The receptor source for this set is a human donor who received a COVID-19 vaccine. CDR3s include the opening cysteine and the closing phenylalanine or tryptophan. The D gene is left open where the match is weak. Not all rows give a size; the values are once, few, many and, for expanded clones, a class.

cdr3_aa: CASSLGGLAGGKQETQYF
cdr3_nt: TGCGCCAGCAGCTTGGGGGGACTAGCGGGGGGGAAACAAGAGACCCAGTACTTC
j_call: TRBJ2-5
v_call: TRBV5-1
d_call: TRBD2
clone_size: NA

cdr3_aa: CASSPGLSADTQYF
cdr3_nt: TGTGCCAGCAGCCCGGGACTATCCGCAGATACGCAGTATTTT
j_call: TRBJ2-3
v_call: TRBV27
d_call: TRBD2
clone_size: NA

cdr3_aa: CASRYTLNQPQHF
cdr3_nt: TGTGCCAGCAGGTACACACTCAATCAGCCCCAGCATTTT
j_call: TRBJ1-5
v_call: TRBV2
d_call: NA
clone_size: NA

cdr3_aa: CASSPVGAETQYF
cdr3_nt: TGTGCCAGCTCACCCGTGGGCGCGGAGACCCAGTACTTC
j_call: TRBJ2-5
v_call: TRBV18
d_call: NA
clone_size: NA

cdr3_aa: CASSYRATGELFF
cdr3_nt: TGTGCCAGCAGCTACAGGGCCACCGGGGAGCTGTTTTTT
j_call: TRBJ2-2
v_call: TRBV5-4
d_call: NA
clone_size: few

cdr3_aa: CASNPTGTTFQETQYF
cdr3_nt: TGTGCCAGTAACCCAACCGGGACTACCTTCCAAGAGACCCAGTACTTC
j_call: TRBJ2-5
v_call: TRBV19
d_call: TRBD2
clone_size: NA

cdr3_aa: CASSQARRGGAKNIQYF
cdr3_nt: TGTGCCAGCAGCCAAGCGCGGCGGGGGGGAGCCAAAAACATTCAGTACTTC
j_call: TRBJ2-4
v_call: TRBV3-1/TRBV3-2
d_call: TRBD2
clone_size: NA

cdr3_aa: CASSSGLGPDTQYF
cdr3_nt: TGTGCCAGCAGCTCCGGGCTAGGTCCAGATACGCAGTATTTT
j_call: TRBJ2-3
v_call: TRBV6-2/TRBV6-3
d_call: NA
clone_size: NA

cdr3_aa: CARKGGTSRIPSQETQYF
cdr3_nt: TGTGCCAGAAAGGGGGGGACTAGCAGAATCCCGAGCCAAGAGACCCAGTACTTC
j_call: TRBJ2-5
v_call: TRBV2
d_call: TRBD2
clone_size: NA

cdr3_aa: CASSPGQGYQPQHF
cdr3_nt: TGTGCCAGCAGCCCTGGACAGGGTTATCAGCCCCAGCATTTT
j_call: TRBJ1-5
v_call: TRBV7-2
d_call: TRBD1
clone_size: NA

cdr3_aa: CASSEARTGSPRAFF
cdr3_nt: TGTGCCAGCAGTGAAGCAAGGACAGGGTCTCCAAGGGCTTTCTTT
j_call: TRBJ1-1
v_call: TRBV2
d_call: TRBD1
clone_size: NA

cdr3_aa: CSARTSAIQETQYF
cdr3_nt: TGCAGCGCCCGGACTAGCGCAATACAAGAGACCCAGTACTTC
j_call: TRBJ2-5
v_call: TRBV29-1
d_call: TRBD2
clone_size: NA

cdr3_aa: CASSEEGGAYRPDTQYF
cdr3_nt: TGTGCCAGCAGTGAAGAGGGGGGCGCATACCGACCAGATACGCAGTATTTT
j_call: TRBJ2-3
v_call: TRBV6-1
d_call: NA
clone_size: NA

cdr3_aa: CSAGDEKLFF
cdr3_nt: TGCAGCGCAGGAGATGAAAAACTGTTTTTT
j_call: TRBJ1-4
v_call: TRBV29-1
d_call: NA
clone_size: few

cdr3_aa: CASSVDLGRETQYF
cdr3_nt: TGTGCCAGCAGCGTAGATCTGGGGCGAGAGACCCAGTACTTC
j_call: TRBJ2-5
v_call: TRBV9
d_call: NA
clone_size: NA

cdr3_aa: CASSSNPGIDRVGSPLHF
cdr3_nt: TGTGCCAGCAGCTCGAACCCAGGGATAGACAGGGTTGGTTCACCCCTCCACTTT
j_call: TRBJ1-6
v_call: TRBV7-8
d_call: TRBD1
clone_size: NA

cdr3_aa: CASSRPGQGISPLHF
cdr3_nt: TGCGCCAGCAGCCGACCGGGACAGGGGATTTCACCCCTCCACTTT
j_call: TRBJ1-6
v_call: TRBV4-3
d_call: TRBD1
clone_size: once

cdr3_aa: CATSDRTGARTDTQYF
cdr3_nt: TGTGCCACCAGTGATCGTACAGGGGCCCGCACAGATACGCAGTATTTT
j_call: TRBJ2-3
v_call: TRBV24-1
d_call: TRBD1
clone_size: NA

cdr3_aa: CATSDTTGTGETQYF
cdr3_nt: TGTGCCACCAGTGATACAACCGGGACCGGAGAGACCCAGTACTTC
j_call: TRBJ2-5
v_call: TRBV24-1
d_call: NA
clone_size: NA

cdr3_aa: CASSSDLQFGANVLTF
cdr3_nt: TGTGCCAGCAGTTCGGATCTCCAGTTTGGGGCCAACGTCCTGACTTTC
j_call: TRBJ2-6
v_call: TRBV28
d_call: NA
clone_size: NA

cdr3_aa: CASSLDTSGNTIYF
cdr3_nt: TGTGCCAGCAGCTTGGATACCTCTGGAAACACCATATATTTT
j_call: TRBJ1-3
v_call: TRBV5-6
d_call: NA
clone_size: NA

cdr3_aa: CASSYRGQGRYNEQFF
cdr3_nt: TGTGCCAGCAGCTATAGGGGACAGGGTCGGTACAATGAGCAGTTCTTC
j_call: TRBJ2-1
v_call: TRBV5-6
d_call: TRBD1
clone_size: NA

cdr3_aa: CASSLGTDGSPLHF
cdr3_nt: TGTGCCAGCAGCTTGGGGACTGACGGTTCACCCCTCCACTTT
j_call: TRBJ1-6
v_call: TRBV7-2
d_call: NA
clone_size: few

cdr3_aa: CASSPPLGAPANEQFF
cdr3_nt: TGTGCCAGCTCACCACCTCTGGGGGCCCCGGCCAATGAGCAGTTCTTC
j_call: TRBJ2-1
v_call: TRBV18
d_call: NA
clone_size: NA